The 23 T cell receptor beta chains listed next were all sequenced from one sample in a study of shared clonotypes between healthy human individuals. Profiled with immunoSEQ multiplex PCR; TCRdb holds only in-frame clones, not every one. The sample contains 2 million to 2.5 million clones, almost 96% of which appear only once. Material: naive CD4+ T cells sorted from blood. Specified subset: CD45RA+ positively selected. The receptors derive from a man between 18 and 29 years old in good health.

The V gene is TRBV5-4, the J gene TRBJ1-4; D is unclear. In germline, CDR1 is SGHNT, CDR2 YYREEE (reference sequence). Trimming took off 3 bases at V and 11 bases at J, with 23 bases between the two ends. The CDR3 is 16 amino acids. The CDR3 reads CASSYTSGGFVRKLFF. CDR3 nucleotides: TGTGCCAGCAGCTACACCTCCGGAGGGTTTGTTCGGAAACTGTTTTTT.

CDR3 in DNA: TGTGCCATCAGTGAGAGGGCTAGCGGGGTAGAGACCCAGTACTTC. It yields the protein CAISERASGVETQYF. The chain is built from TRBV10-3 and TRBJ2-5; 9 bases fit TRBD2. Germline V gene data show CDR1 as ENHRY and CDR2 as SYGVKD. This CDR3 has 15 residues. J lost 4 bases, V lost 2 bases, and 5 bases had no gene match.

The CDR3 nucleotides are TGTGCCAGCAGTTACTCCCCAGGGGGGCATACCTACGAGCAGTACTTC. Translation: CASSYSPGGHTYEQYF. This chain joins TRBV6-5 and TRBJ2-7; the D gene is possibly TRBD1 (7 bases). The length of the CDR3 is 16 residues. Germline V gene lookup returns CDR1 MNHEY and CDR2 SVGAGI. V gave up 0 bases and J gave up 2 bases, with 14 bases separating them.

This chain joins TRBV28 and TRBJ1-6; 7 nucleotides line up with TRBD1. This CDR3 is built from 18 residues. With 6 bases clipped from V and 3 bases from J, the junction kept 14 bases outside the gene matches. Germline-derived CDR1 and CDR2 are MDHEN and SYDVKM. The CDR3 DNA reads as TGTGCCAGCAGAACACCGGGACAGAAAAAATTCTATAATTCACCCCTCCACTTT. It translates to CASRTPGQKKFYNSPLHF.

The V and J genes are TRBV6-5 and TRBJ1-5; 8 bases are a match to TRBD1. The CDR3 is made up of 15 amino acids. Trimming at V came to 6 bases and at J to 2 bases, leaving 6 bases not matched to a gene. Germline V gives CDR1 MNHEY, CDR2 SVGAGI. The CDR3 loop reads CASSIAGQGNQPQHF. The CDR3 bases are TGTGCCAGCAGCATCGCGGGACAGGGCAATCAGCCCCAGCATTTT.

The chain links TRBV19 to TRBJ1-2, with TRBD1 identical over 9 bases. Germline CDR1 and CDR2: LNHDA and SQIVND (reference sequence). The CDR3 has 16 amino acids. J gave up 0 bases and V 6 bases, and 8 bases lay outside the gene matches. DNA for the CDR3: TGTGCCAGTAGCGCTACAGGGGGCCTTCCTAACTATGGCTACACCTTC. Its translation: CASSATGGLPNYGYTF.

To note about this clone: Other DNA variants within this sample encode the same CDR3. The chain carries TRBV28 and TRBJ1-2; 9 bases map to TRBD1. V shed 6 bases and J 4 bases; nucleotides not matched to a gene: 6. Germline loops: CDR1 MDHEN, CDR2 SYDVKM. CDR3 size: 14 residues. CDR3 loop: CASSSTGGGYGYTF. The CDR3, as DNA: TGTGCCAGCAGCTCGACAGGGGGAGGCTATGGCTACACCTTC.

DNA for the CDR3: TGTGCCAGCAGTATTGACAGGGTAGTAGGCGAGCAGTACTTC. Translating gives CASSIDRVVGEQYF. J is TRBJ2-7 and V is TRBV2; TRBD1 matches 7 bases. J gave up 6 bases and V 5 bases, and 10 bases lay outside the gene matches. This CDR3 has 14 residues. Germline assignment: CDR1 SNHLY and CDR2 FYNNEI.

This rearrangement joins TRBV10-3 to TRBJ1-1; D remains unclear. V lost 0 bases and J lost 11, with 16 bases in between. CDR1 and CDR2 (germline): ENHRY, SYGVKD. The CDR3 spans 14 residues. CDR3 region: CAISESNIGYSAFF. CDR3 sequence (DNA): TGTGCCATCAGTGAGTCGAACATCGGTTATTCGGCTTTCTTT.

The CDR3 reads CASQPPGLGANEQFF. As DNA, the CDR3 is TGTGCCAGCCAACCCCCGGGACTAGGGGCCAATGAGCAGTTCTTC. The chain combines TRBV28 with TRBJ2-1, with 8 bases identical to TRBD2. Germline CDR1 reads MDHEN; CDR2 reads SYDVKM. The CDR3 runs 15 residues. V gave up 8 bases and J gave up 6 bases; unmatched junction bases: 12.

The rearrangement links TRBV29-1 to TRBJ2-1; D unclear. The CDR3 has 11 residues. Germline CDR1 and CDR2: SQVTM and ANQGSEA. The germline V and J ends were trimmed by 4 bases and 8 bases, with 9 bases remaining between them. Here the CDR3 DNA reads TGCAGCGTTGGTAAAGTACATGAGCAGTTCTTC. Its translation is CSVGKVHEQFF.

The V and J genes are TRBV9 and TRBJ1-2, with TRBD1 identical over 9 bases. V lost 3 bases to trimming and J lost 7 bases; unmatched junction nucleotides: 4. CDR1 and CDR2 (germline): SGDLS, YYNGEE. CDR3 length: 13 amino acids. The CDR3 loop reads CASSAGTGSGYTF. CDR3 bases: TGTGCCAGCAGCGCGGGGACAGGGAGTGGCTACACCTTC.

With regard to this clone: This sample includes further DNA sequences coding for the same CDR3. This chain uses TRBV18 with TRBJ2-4, with TRBD1 as a possible D gene (5 bases). V dropped 0 bases and J dropped 0 bases, with 6 bases sitting between them. This CDR3 has 15 residues. Germline loops: CDR1 KGHSH, CDR2 LQKENI. The CDR3 spells CASSPPGEAKNIQYF. The CDR3 DNA follows: TGTGCCAGCTCACCACCAGGGGAAGCCAAAAACATTCAGTACTTC. The complete variable domain, with remaining parts taken from reference TRBV18 and TRBJ2-4, reads NAGVMQNPRHLVRRRGQEARLRCSPMKGHSHVYWYRQLPEEGLKFMVYLQKENIIDESGMPKERFSAEFPKEGPSILRIQQVVRGDSAAYFCASSPPGEAKNIQYFGAGTRLSVL.

This clone came up a few times. This chain joins TRBV27 and TRBJ1-2; TRBD1 matches at 7 bases. Germline CDR1 and CDR2: MNHEY and SMNVEV (reference sequence). The CDR3 has 14 amino acids. The V and J ends lost 5 bases and 10 bases, in that order; junction bases with no gene match: 13. The CDR3 nucleotides read TGTGCCAGCAGTCGAAGGGACAGTTGGAGCGACTACACCTTC. It codes for CASSRRDSWSDYTF.

In this sample, this clone turned up a few times. V gene TRBV6-1 combines with J gene TRBJ2-3; perhaps TRBD1 as D (6 bases). This CDR3 contains 14 residues. V lost 6 bases and J 2 bases, leaving 12 bases between the germline ends. Germline V gene data show CDR1 as MNHNS and CDR2 as SASEGT. CDR3: CASRATGFTDTQYF. CDR3 in DNA: TGTGCCAGCAGGGCGACAGGATTCACAGATACGCAGTATTTT.

V gene TRBV6-6 combines with J gene TRBJ2-6, with D possibly being TRBD1 (6 bases). Germline V gene lookup returns CDR1 MNHNY and CDR2 SVGAGI (reference sequence). Trimming took 4 bases from V and 2 from J, leaving 12 bases between them. This CDR3 contains 16 residues. The DNA for the CDR3 is TGTGCCAGCAGTTCTCCAGGGGACCCTGGGGCCAACGTCCTGACTTTC. Its translation is CASSSPGDPGANVLTF.

This clone was detected once. Other nucleotide sequences from this sample produce the same CDR3. The gene calls are TRBV18 and TRBJ2-5, with a tentative D call TRBD1 (7 bases). CDR3 size: 13 residues. V lost 6 bases and J 3 bases, leaving 11 bases between the germline ends. Germline V gene data show CDR1 as KGHSH and CDR2 as LQKENI. The CDR3: CASSRGQKETQYF. The CDR3 DNA reads as TGTGCCAGCTCGCGGGGACAGAAAGAGACCCAGTACTTC.

In this sample, this clone turned up once. Additional DNA sequences in this sample encode the identical CDR3. The chain couples TRBV2 to TRBJ1-1, with TRBD1 matching 7 bases. The CDR3 is made up of 14 amino acids. Germline loops: CDR1 SNHLY, CDR2 FYNNEI. V dropped 3 bases and J dropped 5; count of bases not matched to a gene: 6. The CDR3, as DNA: TGTGCCAGCAGTGAGACAGGGCCGGCTACTGAAGCTTTCTTT. Encoded protein: CASSETGPATEAFF. The full variable domain, its missing parts supplied by reference TRBV2 and TRBJ1-1, is EPEVTQTPSHQVTQMGQEVILRCVPISNHLYFYWYRQILGQKVEFLVSFYNNEISEKSEIFDDQFSVERPDGSNFTLKIRSTKLEDSAMYFCASSETGPATEAFFGQGTRLTVV.

Notes on this clone: This CDR3 is also generated by other DNA sequences in the sample. This chain connects TRBV7-9 to TRBJ1-1; D not certain. Germline V gene lookup returns CDR1 SEHNR and CDR2 FQNEAQ (reference sequence). V lost 5 bases and J lost 2, with 12 bases in between. The CDR3 contains 14 residues. CDR3: CASSPKGPNTEAFF. The CDR3 DNA reads TGTGCCAGCAGCCCAAAGGGTCCCAACACTGAAGCTTTCTTT. The entire variable domain, with the rest obtained from reference TRBV7-9 and TRBJ1-1, is as follows: DTGVSQNPRHKITKRGQNVTFRCDPISEHNRLYWYRQTLGQGPEFLTYFQNEAQLEKSRLLSDRFSAERPKGSFSTLEIQRTEQGDSAMYLCASSPKGPNTEAFFGQGTRLTVV.

The V call is TRBV5-1, the J call TRBJ2-7; unclear D gene. From germline, CDR1 is SGHRS and CDR2 YFSETQ. V was trimmed by 1 base and J by 4 bases, leaving 12 bases between them. CDR3 length equals 14 residues. The CDR3 DNA reads TGCGCCAGCAGCTTGAGGCTAGATCTTTACGAGCAGTACTTC. It encodes CASSLRLDLYEQYF.

The chain combines TRBV11-2 with TRBJ2-5; TRBD1 agrees at 10 bases. CDR1 and CDR2 (germline): SGHAT, FQNNGV. Trimming cost V 4 bases and J 8 bases; bases outside gene matches: 13. The CDR3 contains 16 residues. The CDR3 region has the DNA TGTGCCAGCAGCTCCATCCGGGACAGGGGAACCATTACCCAGTACTTC. This gives the protein CASSSIRDRGTITQYF.

The CDR3 region has the DNA TGTGCCAGCAGCAAGCGCCGGGACACGAATGAAAAACTGTTTTTT. This gives the protein CASSKRRDTNEKLFF. The chain links TRBV11-1 to TRBJ1-4, with D perhaps matching TRBD1 (6 bases). V shed 5 bases and J shed 5 bases, with 15 bases lying between them. Germline V gives CDR1 SGHAT, CDR2 FQDESV (reference sequence). The CDR3 length is 15 residues.

The chain links TRBV19 to TRBJ1-2; D call uncertain. CDR3 size: 11 residues. Per germline, CDR1 LNHDA and CDR2 SQIVND (reference sequence). Trimming removed 1 base at V and 6 bases at J, with 3 bases between. The CDR3 sequence: CASSIVDGYTF. The CDR3 bases are TGTGCCAGTAGTATAGTGGATGGCTACACCTTC.